This is a list of T cell receptor beta chains from one sample in a study of T cells after yellow fever vaccination. TCRdb reprocessed the 5' RACE reads with MiXCR, giving one entry per CDR3 protein. The table has 150,000 to 200,000 distinct CDR3 sequences, about a tenth seen once; the top ten hold roughly a third. This specimen was CD8+ T cells sorted from PBMCs, taken 45 days after the yellow fever booster vaccination. All receptors derive from a man aged 18 to 30 who received the YFV17D yellow fever vaccine. CDR3s include the opening cysteine and the closing phenylalanine or tryptophan. The D gene is left open where the match is weak. The size field is filled for only some rows; it gives once, few, many or a size class.

cdr3_length j_call d_call v_call clone_size cdr3_nt cdr3_aa
19 TRBJ2-1 TRBD2 TRBV29-1 NA TGCAGCGTTGAAAGGCTCCTAGCGGGGGGGCGAAGGAACCGCAATGAGCAGTTCTTC CSVERLLAGGRRNRNEQFF
16 TRBJ2-3 NA TRBV4-3 NA TGCGCCAGCAGCCTGCGATTAGCAGTCCACCCAGATACGCAGTATTTT CASSLRLAVHPDTQYF
14 TRBJ1-5 NA TRBV15 many TGTGCCACCAGCGGCCTGGGACCTTATCAGCCCCAGCATTTT CATSGLGPYQPQHF
17 TRBJ2-3 TRBD1 TRBV3-1 few TGTGCCAGCAGCCAATTGCAGGGGGCGAAAAACACAGATACGCAGTATTTT CASSQLQGAKNTDTQYF
15 TRBJ1-6 TRBD1 TRBV6-5 few TGTGCCAGCAGAGCCCGGGACAGCTTAAATTCACCCCTCCACTTT CASRARDSLNSPLHF
20 TRBJ2-7 TRBD2 TRBV19 NA TGTGCCAGTCCCCCGTCACCGGGACTAGAAGGGATTAAAGTCTCCTACGAGCAGTACTTC CASPPSPGLEGIKVSYEQYF
16 TRBJ1-1 TRBD1 TRBV6-5 many TGTGCCAGCAGTCCCGGGACAGGGGATTCTCACACTGAAGCTTTCTTT CASSPGTGDSHTEAFF
14 TRBJ2-3 TRBD1 TRBV19 NA TGTGCCAGTAGCCGGGACAGGGAAATTGATACGCAGTATTTT CASSRDREIDTQYF
15 TRBJ1-2 NA TRBV5-1 NA TGCGCCAGCAGCTTGGCCCTAGGAGGTGACTATGGCTACACCTTC CASSLALGGDYGYTF
15 TRBJ2-3 NA TRBV10-3 NA TGTGCCATCATCCCACCCGGGCTACCGAGAGATACGCAGTATTTT CAIIPPGLPRDTQYF
17 TRBJ2-1 NA TRBV4-3 NA TGCGCCAGCAGCCAAGGATGGGACCAGGGGGGTTTGGATGAGCAGTTCTTC CASSQGWDQGGLDEQFF
12 TRBJ1-1 NA TRBV12-3/TRBV12-4 NA TGTGCCAGCAGTTTCGGCGCAGGGGAAGCTTTCTTT CASSFGAGEAFF
17 TRBJ2-1 TRBD2 TRBV19 NA TGTGCCAGTAGGCCTCCATTACTAGCGCCGACCTACAATGAGCAGTTCTTC CASRPPLLAPTYNEQFF
13 TRBJ1-1 NA TRBV27 NA TGTGCCAGCATAGGGCCGTTGGTAATGGGAGCTTTCTTT CASIGPLVMGAFF
15 TRBJ2-1 TRBD1 TRBV6-5 NA TGTGCCAGCAGCTATGACAGGGTCTCCTACAATGAGCAGTTCTTC CASSYDRVSYNEQFF
16 TRBJ2-2 NA TRBV12-5 NA TGTGCTAGTGGTTTTAACGCAGGGTGGAATACCGGGGAGCTGTTTTTT CASGFNAGWNTGELFF
15 TRBJ2-5 NA TRBV7-6 few TGTGCCAGCAGCTTAGCTCCGGGAAAGCAAGAGACCCAGTACTTC CASSLAPGKQETQYF
15 TRBJ1-2 NA TRBV7-9 NA TGTGCCAGCAGCTTAGCGCTGGGGAGCGACTATGGCTACACCTTC CASSLALGSDYGYTF
17 TRBJ2-5 NA TRBV20-1 few TGCAGTGCGAGGGCCGCGGCCTTCAGGGGAGGACGAGAGACCCAGTACTTC CSARAAAFRGGRETQYF
16 TRBJ2-5 TRBD2 TRBV7-2 few TGTGCCAGCAGCTCCCCGGGGCGGGGGGAAGGAGAGACCCAGTACTTC CASSSPGRGEGETQYF
19 TRBJ2-3 TRBD2 TRBV4-3 few TGCGCCAGCAGCCAAGAAGGGTCCACCCCTAGCGGGGGGGCAGATACGCAGTATTTT CASSQEGSTPSGGADTQYF
18 TRBJ2-3 TRBD2 TRBV5-6 few TGTGCCAGCTTCCCCCTGACTAGCGGGGTTGGGAGCACAGATACGCAGTATTTT CASFPLTSGVGSTDTQYF
12 TRBJ1-2 NA TRBV27 NA TGTGCCAGCAGTCCGTGGGGGCATGGCTACACCTTC CASSPWGHGYTF
15 TRBJ1-4 NA TRBV7-9 few TGTGCCAGCACCCGAGGGGGGGATGGGGCTGAAAAACTGTTTTTT CASTRGGDGAEKLFF
14 TRBJ2-5 TRBD1 TRBV7-6 NA TGTGCCAGCAGCGAACAGGGGATGGAAGAGACCCAGTACTTC CASSEQGMEETQYF
13 TRBJ2-5 NA TRBV6-6 NA TGTGCCAGCGAGGGAGGGGGGCTGGAGACCCAGTACTTC CASEGGGLETQYF
15 TRBJ2-7 NA TRBV4-3 many TGCGCCAGCAGCCCTCGGGGGACCGGGCCCTACGAGCAGTACTTC CASSPRGTGPYEQYF
14 TRBJ2-1 NA TRBV4-1 many TGCGCCAGCAGCCAAGGGAGGTCGGGTGATGAGCAGTTCTTC CASSQGRSGDEQFF
18 TRBJ2-5 TRBD2 TRBV7-2 few TGTGCCAGCAGCTTTAGTGGGTTCGCGGGGGGGCCGAAGGAGACCCAGTACTTC CASSFSGFAGGPKETQYF
17 TRBJ2-1 NA TRBV24-1 NA TGTGCCACCAGTGACCGGAAAGGACGGAAGAGGCGCAATGAGCAGTTCTTC CATSDRKGRKRRNEQFF
15 TRBJ2-3 NA TRBV7-9 few TGTGCCAGCAGCTTAACAGGGAGAAACACAGATACGCAGTATTTT CASSLTGRNTDTQYF
14 TRBJ2-3 NA TRBV5-4 NA TGTGCCAGCAGCTTGGTGGGGGCCGTGGATACGCAGTATTTT CASSLVGAVDTQYF
13 TRBJ1-2 NA TRBV12-5 NA TGTGCTAGTGGTTTGAACAGTGTCTATGGCTACACCTTC CASGLNSVYGYTF
17 TRBJ2-3 TRBD2 TRBV6-6 NA TGTGCCAGCAGTTACTCGTCCAGCGGGGGGGCCTGGGATACGCAGTATTTT CASSYSSSGGAWDTQYF
13 TRBJ2-2 NA TRBV27 many TGTGCCAGCAGTTTATCGGGGACCGGGGAGCTGTTTTTT CASSLSGTGELFF
15 TRBJ2-3 TRBD2 TRBV6-5 few TGTGCCAGCAGTTACACCTGGGGGGGAGAAGATACGCAGTATTTT CASSYTWGGEDTQYF
14 TRBJ2-7 NA TRBV2 many TGTGCCAGCAGTGGGACAGATGTTGACTACGAGCAGTACTTC CASSGTDVDYEQYF
14 TRBJ2-1 TRBD2 TRBV5-1 few TGCGCCAGCAGCTTGATCGCGGGGGGGAATGAGCAGTTCTTC CASSLIAGGNEQFF
12 TRBJ2-1 NA TRBV4-3 few TGCGCCAGCAGCTACGGGGGTGTCGAGCAGTTCTTC CASSYGGVEQFF
12 TRBJ1-6 NA TRBV12-3/TRBV12-4 NA TGTGCCAGCACTACTGGGAATTCACCCCTCCACTTT CASTTGNSPLHF
17 TRBJ1-1 NA TRBV3-1 NA TGTGCCAGCAGCCAAGATCAGGGGCCGCCCCCCAACACTGAAGCTTTCTTT CASSQDQGPPPNTEAFF
11 TRBJ2-5 TRBD2 TRBV6-5 NA TGTGCCAGCACCGGGGGGGGGACCCAGTACTTC CASTGGGTQYF
17 TRBJ2-3 TRBD2 TRBV10-3 many TGTGCCATCAATCACCCCCCTAGCGGGGGGCCGTCTGATACGCAGTATTTT CAINHPPSGGPSDTQYF
15 TRBJ1-4 TRBD1 TRBV9 NA TGTGCCAGCAGCGGCAGGGGGCTGACTAATGAAAAACTGTTTTTT CASSGRGLTNEKLFF
17 TRBJ2-5 TRBD2 TRBV4-1 few TGCGCCAGCAGCCCCAAGGCCAGCGGGGGATACCAAGAGACCCAGTACTTC CASSPKASGGYQETQYF
12 TRBJ2-7 TRBD2 TRBV7-6 many TGTGCCAGCAGCTGGGGAGGGGTCGAGCAGTACTTC CASSWGGVEQYF
14 TRBJ2-4 TRBD2 TRBV4-3 NA TGCGCCAGCAGCCAAGTCCTAGCGGAAAACATTCAGTACTTC CASSQVLAENIQYF
15 TRBJ1-1 NA TRBV5-1 NA TGCGCCAGCAGCTTGGGTCCAGGGGAGAACTCTGAAGCTTTCTTT CASSLGPGENSEAFF
12 TRBJ2-1 NA TRBV7-9 NA TGTGCCAGCAGCTCGGTCGGCGGGGAGCAGTTCTTC CASSSVGGEQFF
18 TRBJ2-3 TRBD2 TRBV7-3 few TGTGCCAGCAGCCCCACCTATGGTAGCGGGGAACCCACAGATACGCAGTATTTT CASSPTYGSGEPTDTQYF
11 TRBJ2-7 TRBD1 TRBV6-2/TRBV6-3 few TGTGCCAGCGGAACAGGGGTCGAGCAGTACTTC CASGTGVEQYF
15 TRBJ2-3 NA TRBV23-1 NA TGCGCCAGCAGTCAATCAAACCAGGTCACAGATACGCAGTATTTT CASSQSNQVTDTQYF
14 TRBJ1-2 NA TRBV4-3 NA TGCGCCAGCAGCCCCTCACGCCCCTTCTATGGCTACACCTTC CASSPSRPFYGYTF
12 TRBJ1-1 TRBD1 TRBV10-2 few TGCGCCAGCATGACAGGGTCCACTGAAGCTTTCTTT CASMTGSTEAFF
13 TRBJ1-5 NA TRBV2 NA TGTGCCAGCAGGCGGGGGGATAAGCAGCCCCAGCATTTT CASRRGDKQPQHF
14 TRBJ2-7 NA TRBV5-5 few TGTGCCAGCAGCCCCTCCCAGGGGATCTACGAGCAGTACTTC CASSPSQGIYEQYF
10 TRBJ2-5 NA TRBV6-6 few TGTGCCAGCGGGACCGGGACGGTATACTTC CASGTGTVYF
15 TRBJ1-2 TRBD1 TRBV6-4 few TGTGCCAGCAGTTTGGGGACAGGGAGTAGATATGGCTACACCTTC CASSLGTGSRYGYTF